This TCR beta chain was sequenced during a study of T cell responses to AZD1222 COVID-19 vaccine. With V trimmed by 3 bases and J by 7 bases, 11 bases remained unmatched. Germline CDR1 reads SGHVS; CDR2 reads FQNEAQ. The CDR3 totals 16 residues. This clone was found once. TCRdb's table, derived via immunoSEQ multiplex PCR, lists solely in-frame clones and lacks some. The sample contains roughly 130,000 clones, 85% to 95% of which appear only once. The source material was peripheral blood, sampled on day 0 of AZD1222 vaccination. The receptor was isolated from an adult in good health. The chain employs TRBV7-8 and TRBJ2-3, with 9 bases fitting TRBD2. The CDR3 spells CASSLEGGGGVNTQYF. CDR3 DNA sequence: TGTGCCAGCAGCTTGGAGGGTGGCGGGGGGGTTAATACGCAGTATTTT.